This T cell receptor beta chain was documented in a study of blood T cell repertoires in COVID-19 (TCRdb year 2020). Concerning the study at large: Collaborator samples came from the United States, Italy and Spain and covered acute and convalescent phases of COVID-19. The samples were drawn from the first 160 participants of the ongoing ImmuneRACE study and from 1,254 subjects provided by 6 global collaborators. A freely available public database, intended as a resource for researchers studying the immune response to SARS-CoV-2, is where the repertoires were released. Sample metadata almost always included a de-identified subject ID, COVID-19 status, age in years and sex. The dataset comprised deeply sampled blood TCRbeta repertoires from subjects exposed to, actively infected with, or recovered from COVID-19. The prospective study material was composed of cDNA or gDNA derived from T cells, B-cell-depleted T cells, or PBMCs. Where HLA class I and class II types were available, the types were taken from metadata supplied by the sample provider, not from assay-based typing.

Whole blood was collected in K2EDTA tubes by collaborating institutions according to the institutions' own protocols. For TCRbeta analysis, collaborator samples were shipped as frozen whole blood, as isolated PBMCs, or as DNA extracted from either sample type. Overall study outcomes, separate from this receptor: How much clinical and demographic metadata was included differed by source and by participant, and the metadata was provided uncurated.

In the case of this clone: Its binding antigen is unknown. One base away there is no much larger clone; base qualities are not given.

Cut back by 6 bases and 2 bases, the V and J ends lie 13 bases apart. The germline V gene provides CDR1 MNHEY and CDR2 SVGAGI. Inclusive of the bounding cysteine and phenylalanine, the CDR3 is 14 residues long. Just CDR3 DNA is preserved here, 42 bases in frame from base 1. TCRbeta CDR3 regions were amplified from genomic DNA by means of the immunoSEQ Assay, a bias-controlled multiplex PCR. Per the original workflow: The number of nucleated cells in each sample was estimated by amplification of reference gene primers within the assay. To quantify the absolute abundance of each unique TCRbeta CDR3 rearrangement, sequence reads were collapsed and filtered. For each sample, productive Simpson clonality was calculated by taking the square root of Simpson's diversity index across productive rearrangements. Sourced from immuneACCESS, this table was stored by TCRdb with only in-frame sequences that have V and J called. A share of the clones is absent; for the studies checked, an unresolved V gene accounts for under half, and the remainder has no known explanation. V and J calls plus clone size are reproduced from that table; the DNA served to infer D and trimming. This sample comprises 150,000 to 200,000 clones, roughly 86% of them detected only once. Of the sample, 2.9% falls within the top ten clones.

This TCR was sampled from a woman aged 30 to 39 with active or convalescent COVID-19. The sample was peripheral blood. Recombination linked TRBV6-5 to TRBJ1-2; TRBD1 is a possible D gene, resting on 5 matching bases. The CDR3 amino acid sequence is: CASSRDSFNYGYTF. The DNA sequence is TGTGCCAGCAGCCGAGACAGTTTCAACTATGGCTACACCTTC.